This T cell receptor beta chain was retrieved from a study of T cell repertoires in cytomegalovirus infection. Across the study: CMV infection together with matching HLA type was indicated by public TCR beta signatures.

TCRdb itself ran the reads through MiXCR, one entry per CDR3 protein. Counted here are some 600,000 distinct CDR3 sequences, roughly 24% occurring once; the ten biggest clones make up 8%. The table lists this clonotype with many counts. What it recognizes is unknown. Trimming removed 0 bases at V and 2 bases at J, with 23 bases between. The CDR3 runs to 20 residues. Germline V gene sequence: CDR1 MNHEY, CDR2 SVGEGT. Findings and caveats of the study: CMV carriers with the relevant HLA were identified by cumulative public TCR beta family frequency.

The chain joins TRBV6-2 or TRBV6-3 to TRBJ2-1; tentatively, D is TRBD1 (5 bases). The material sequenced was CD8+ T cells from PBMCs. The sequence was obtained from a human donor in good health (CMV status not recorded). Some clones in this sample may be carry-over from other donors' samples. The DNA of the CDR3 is TGTGCCAGCAGTTACTCGCGGACCGCGTCGGGCAGGGTGGCCTACAATGAGCAGTTCTTC. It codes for CASSYSRTASGRVAYNEQFF.